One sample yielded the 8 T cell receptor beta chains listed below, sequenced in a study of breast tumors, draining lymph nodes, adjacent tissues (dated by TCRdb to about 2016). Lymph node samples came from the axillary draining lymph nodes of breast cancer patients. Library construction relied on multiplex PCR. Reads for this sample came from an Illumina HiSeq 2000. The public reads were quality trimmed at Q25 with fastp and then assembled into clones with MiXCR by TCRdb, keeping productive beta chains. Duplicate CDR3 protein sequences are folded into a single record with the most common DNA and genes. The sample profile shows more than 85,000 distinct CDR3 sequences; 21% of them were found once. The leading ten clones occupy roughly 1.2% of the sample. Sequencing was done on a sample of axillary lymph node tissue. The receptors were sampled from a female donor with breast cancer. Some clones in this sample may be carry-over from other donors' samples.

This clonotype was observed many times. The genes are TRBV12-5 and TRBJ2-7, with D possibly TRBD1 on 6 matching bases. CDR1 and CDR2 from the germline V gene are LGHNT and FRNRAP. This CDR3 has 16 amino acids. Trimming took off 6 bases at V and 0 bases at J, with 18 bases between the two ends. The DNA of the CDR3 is TGTGCTAGTGGGGAAATACAGGGCGAAAGCTCCTACGAGCAGTACTTC. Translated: CASGEIQGESSYEQYF.

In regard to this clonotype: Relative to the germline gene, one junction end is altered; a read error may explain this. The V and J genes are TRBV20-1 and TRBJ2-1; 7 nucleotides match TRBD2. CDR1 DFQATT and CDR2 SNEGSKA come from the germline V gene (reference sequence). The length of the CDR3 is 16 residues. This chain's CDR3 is CGARDGSRLAANEQFF. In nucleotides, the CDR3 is TGCGGTGCTAGGGATGGGAGTAGGCTAGCGGCTAATGAGCAGTTCTTC.

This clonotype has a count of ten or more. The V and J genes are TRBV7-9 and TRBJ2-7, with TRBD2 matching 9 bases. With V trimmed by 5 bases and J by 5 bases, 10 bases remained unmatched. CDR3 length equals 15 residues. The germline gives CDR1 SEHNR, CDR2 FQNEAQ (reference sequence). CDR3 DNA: TGTGCCAGCAGCGGACCCCGCGGGAGGGAGGACGAGCAGTACTTC. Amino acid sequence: CASSGPRGREDEQYF. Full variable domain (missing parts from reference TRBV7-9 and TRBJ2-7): DTGVSQNPRHKITKRGQNVTFRCDPISEHNRLYWYRQTLGQGPEFLTYFQNEAQLEKSRLLSDRFSAERPKGSFSTLEIQRTEQGDSAMYLCASSGPRGREDEQYFGPGTRLTVT.

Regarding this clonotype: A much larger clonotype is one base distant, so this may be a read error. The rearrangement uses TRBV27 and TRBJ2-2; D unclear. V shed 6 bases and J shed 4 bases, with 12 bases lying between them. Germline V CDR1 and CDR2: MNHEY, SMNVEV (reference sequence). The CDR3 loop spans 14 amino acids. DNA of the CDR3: TGTGCCAGCAGGATCCGGGTAACCACCGGGGAGCTGTTTTTT. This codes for CASRIRVTTGELFF.

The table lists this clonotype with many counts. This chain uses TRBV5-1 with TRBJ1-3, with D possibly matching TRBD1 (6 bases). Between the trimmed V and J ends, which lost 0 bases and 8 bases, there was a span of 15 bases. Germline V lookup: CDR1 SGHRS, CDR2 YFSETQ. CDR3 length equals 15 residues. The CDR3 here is CASSLGGSGDYTIYF. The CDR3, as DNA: TGCGCCAGCAGCTTGGGCGGTTCAGGGGACTACACCATATATTTT.

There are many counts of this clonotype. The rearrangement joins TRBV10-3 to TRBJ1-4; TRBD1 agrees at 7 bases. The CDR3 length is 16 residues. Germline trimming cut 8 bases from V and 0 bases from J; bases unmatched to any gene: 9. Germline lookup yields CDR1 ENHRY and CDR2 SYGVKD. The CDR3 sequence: CAIGNTGVATNEKLFF. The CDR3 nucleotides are TGTGCCATCGGTAACACAGGGGTCGCAACTAATGAAAAACTGTTTTTT.

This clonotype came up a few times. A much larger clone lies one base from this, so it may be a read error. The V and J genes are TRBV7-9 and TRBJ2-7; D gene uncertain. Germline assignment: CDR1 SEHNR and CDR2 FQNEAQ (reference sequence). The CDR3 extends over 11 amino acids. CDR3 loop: CASSHGYGQYF. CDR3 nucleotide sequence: TGTGCCAGCAGCCACGGCTACGGGCAGTACTTC.

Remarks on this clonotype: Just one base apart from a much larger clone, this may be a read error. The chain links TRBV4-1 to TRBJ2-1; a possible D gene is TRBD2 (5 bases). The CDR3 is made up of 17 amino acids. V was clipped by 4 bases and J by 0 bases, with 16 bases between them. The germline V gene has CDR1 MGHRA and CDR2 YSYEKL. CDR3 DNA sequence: TGCGCCAGCAGCCTACCCCAGCGGAAAAGCTCCTACAATGAGCAGTTCTTC. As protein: CASSLPQRKSSYNEQFF.